These 11 T cell receptor beta chains share one sample of origin, sequenced in a study of radiotherapy plus CTLA-4 blockade in lung cancer. The data were produced by immunoSEQ multiplex PCR, yet TCRdb's version contains in-frame clones alone and is incomplete. The profile shows approximately 33,000 clones, around 73% of them singletons. The source was peripheral blood, collected from a patient treated with radiotherapy plus ipilimumab. Source of these receptors: a human donor with non-small cell lung cancer who had stable disease on radiotherapy plus ipilimumab.

The V call is TRBV9, the J call TRBJ2-3, with D possibly called TRBD1 or TRBD2 (5 bases each). The CDR3 length is 16 residues. The germline V gene encodes CDR1 SGDLS and CDR2 YYNGEE. Trimming removed 0 bases from V and 2 bases from J, with 13 bases in between. The CDR3 sequence: CASSVGIRGLTDTQYF. In DNA, the CDR3 is TGTGCCAGCAGCGTAGGTATCCGGGGCCTCACAGATACGCAGTATTTT.

In its sample, this clone was seen a few times. CDR3 bases: TGCAGTGCTCCGACTAATGAGCAGTTCTTC. Its protein is CSAPTNEQFF. This sequence joins TRBV20-1 and TRBJ2-1; D is unclear. Germline loops: CDR1 DFQATT, CDR2 SNEGSKA (reference sequence). V lost 5 bases, J lost 7 bases, and 6 bases lay in between. CDR3 size: 10 residues.

The genes are TRBV27 and TRBJ1-4, with no clear D. The CDR3 loop spans 17 amino acids. V was trimmed by 2 bases and J by 1 base, leaving 14 bases between them. The germline V gene encodes CDR1 MNHEY and CDR2 SMNVEV (reference sequence). The CDR3, as DNA: TGTGCCAGCAGTTTAGGCCGTCGAGCAGAAACTAATGAAAAACTGTTTTTT. Its protein is CASSLGRRAETNEKLFF. The variable domain in full, completed from reference TRBV27 and TRBJ1-4, reads EAQVTQNPRYLITVTGKKLTVTCSQNMNHEYMSWYRQDPGLGLRQIYYSMNVEVTDKGDVPEGYKVSRKEKRNFPLILESPSPNQTSLYFCASSLGRRAETNEKLFFGSGTQLSVL.

Only a few counts were recorded for this clone. This chain uses TRBV7-2 with TRBJ1-1, with 8 nucleotides matching TRBD1. Per the germline V gene, CDR1 is SGHTA and CDR2 is FQGNSA. This CDR3 has 14 amino acids. Trimming took 1 base from V and 4 from J; bases not matched to a gene: 2. CDR3: CASSLGTGTTEAFF. CDR3 in DNA: TGTGCCAGCAGCTTAGGGACAGGGACCACTGAAGCTTTCTTT.

DNA for the CDR3: TGTGCCAGCAGTATGGGACTAGGCAATGAGCAGTTCTTC. The encoded protein is CASSMGLGNEQFF. The genes are TRBV28 and TRBJ2-1, with 8 bases aligning to TRBD2. The CDR3 runs 13 residues. Germline values: CDR1 MDHEN, CDR2 SYDVKM. Trimming took 5 bases from V and 6 from J; bases not matched to a gene: 3.

The V gene is TRBV27, the J gene TRBJ2-2, with TRBD1 matching over 9 bases. V was pared by 7 bases and J by 5 bases, with 8 bases of the junction left unmatched. Looked up from germline, CDR1 is MNHEY and CDR2 is SMNVEV (reference sequence). The CDR3 length is 15 residues. The CDR3 DNA sequence: TGTGCCAGCAACCACAGGGGGCTGTGGACCGGGGAGCTGTTTTTT. Translation: CASNHRGLWTGELFF.

The J gene is TRBJ2-5, the V gene TRBV14, with 8 bases lining up with TRBD2. The CDR3 is 16 amino acids. Germline CDR1 reads SGHDN; CDR2 reads FVKESK. The V gene end was trimmed by 1 base and the J gene end by 2 bases; junction bases not matched to a gene: 6. The CDR3 region is CASSQGTGGRQETQYF. The CDR3 DNA sequence: TGTGCCAGCAGCCAAGGAACGGGGGGGCGGCAAGAGACCCAGTACTTC.

This chain links TRBV7-6 with TRBJ1-1; no reliable D call. CDR3 length: 13 amino acids. CDR1 is SGHVS and CDR2 is FNYEAQ in the germline V gene. Trimming took off 3 bases at V and 1 base at J, with 6 bases between the two ends. In nucleotides, the CDR3 is TGTGCCAGCAGCTTCACAGAGAACACTGAAGCTTTCTTT. As protein: CASSFTENTEAFF.

The chain joins TRBV6-1 to TRBJ2-3, with a weak D call TRBD2 (6 bases). The ends were cut back, 3 bases at V and 4 bases at J, with 11 bases in the middle. Germline V lookup: CDR1 MNHNS, CDR2 SASEGT. This CDR3 region has 14 residues. The CDR3 bases are TGTGCCAGCAGTGAGCGTGGGGGGTCAGATACGCAGTATTTT. The encoded protein is CASSERGGSDTQYF.

V and J are TRBV21-1 and TRBJ2-4; the D call TRBD1 from the table was never checked on the DNA. TRBV21-1 is deemed a pseudogene. There are 16 residues in the CDR3. CDR3 DNA sequence: TGTGCCAGCAGCGGGCGGGACAGGAAAGCCAAAAACATTCAGTACTTC. Translated: CASSGRDRKAKNIQYF.

The chain couples TRBV20-1 to TRBJ2-3, with D perhaps TRBD1 or TRBD2 (5 bases each). V was shortened by 5 bases and J by 6 bases, with 9 bases between the two germline ends. This CDR3 has 11 residues. Germline CDR1 is DFQATT and CDR2 is SNEGSKA (reference sequence). The CDR3 nucleotides read TGCAGTGCTTTTTGGGGGGATACGCAGTATTTT. This encodes CSAFWGDTQYF.